This entry concerns a single TCR beta chain. No antigen is known for it. Corrective cardiac surgery supplied the resected thymus tissue. All donors were healthy Finnish infants who were undergoing corrective surgery to treat congenital heart defects. This entry comes from a study of human thymus T cells. Study-wide results and caveats: It looked as if thymic and blood repertoires used V and J genes in a biased way. Related studies noted strongly shared thymic repertoires across unrelated people.

Assay used: immunoSEQ multiplex PCR; TCRdb lists only in-frame clones, some missing. This sample has around 120,000 clones, with around 94% found just once. The clonotype originates from a boy in the first two years of life with a congenital heart defect but otherwise immunologically healthy. The specimen was thymus tissue.

CDR3: CASSPTPLQRGTDTQYF. The CDR3 region has the DNA TGTGCCAGCAGCCCAACCCCCCTCCAGCGGGGCACAGATACGCAGTATTTT. J is TRBJ2-3 and V is TRBV13; tentatively, D is TRBD2 (6 bases). Trimming shortened V by 5 bases and J by 1 base, and 19 bases separated the two germline ends. The germline V gene has CDR1 PRHDT and CDR2 FYEKMQ (reference sequence). The CDR3 extends over 17 amino acids.